This TCR beta chain appears in the sequencing data of a study of tumor and adjacent non-tumor tissue in lung cancer. Study information: Patients comprised roughly 12 adenocarcinoma, 2 squamous cell carcinoma and 1 small cell lung cancer. The patients, 10 men and several women, were about 30 to 85 with stage I to III disease. The study, taken as a whole, reports: Tumor TCR diversity, when higher, was linked to shorter survival.

The template was RNA from unsorted bulk tissue. Distant lung tissue was collected more than 3 cm away from the tumor edge. TCRbeta libraries were built with three rounds of nested PCR, modified from ARM-PCR. TCRdb re-derived calls from the multiplex PCR reads in MiXCR, one entry per CDR3 protein. The repertoire holds 60,000 to 100,000 distinct CDR3 sequences, with 76% as singletons. To note about this clonotype: What it binds is not known.

Trimming shortened V by 5 bases and J by 5 bases, and 15 bases separated the two germline ends. Per the germline V gene, CDR1 is SQVTM and CDR2 is ANQGSEA. The CDR3 consists of 13 residues. The chain joins TRBV29-1 to TRBJ2-5, with D unresolved. The sequenced sample consisted of distant non-tumor lung tissue. This receptor was identified in a man in his 70s with non-small cell lung cancer. CDR3 region: CSVYWGVGETQYF. Written as DNA, the CDR3 is TGCAGCGTTTATTGGGGTGTTGGGGAGACCCAGTACTTC. The full variable domain, in which reference TRBV29-1 and TRBJ2-5 provide the parts outside the CDR3, is SAVISQKPSRDICQRGTSLTIQCQVDSQVTMMFWYRQQPGQSLTLIATANQGSEATYESGFVIDKFPISRPNLTFSTLTVSNMSPEDSSIYLCSVYWGVGETQYFGPGTRLLVL.